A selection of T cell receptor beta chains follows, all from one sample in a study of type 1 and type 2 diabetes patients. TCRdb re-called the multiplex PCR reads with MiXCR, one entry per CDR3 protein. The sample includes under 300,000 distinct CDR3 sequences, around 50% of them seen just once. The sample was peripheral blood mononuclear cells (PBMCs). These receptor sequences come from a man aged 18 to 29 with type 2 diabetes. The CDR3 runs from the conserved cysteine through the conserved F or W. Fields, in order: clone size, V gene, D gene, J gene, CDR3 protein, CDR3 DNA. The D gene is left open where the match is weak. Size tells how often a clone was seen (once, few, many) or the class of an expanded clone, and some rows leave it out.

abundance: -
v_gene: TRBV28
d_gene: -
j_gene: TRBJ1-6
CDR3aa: CASSLFTGTPNNSPLHF
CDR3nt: TGTGCCAGCAGTCTCTTTACCGGGACCCCCAACAATTCACCCCTCCACTTT

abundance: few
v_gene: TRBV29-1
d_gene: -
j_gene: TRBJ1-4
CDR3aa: CSVGGVRSFEKLFF
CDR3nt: TGCAGCGTTGGCGGGGTCCGGAGCTTTGAAAAACTGTTTTTT

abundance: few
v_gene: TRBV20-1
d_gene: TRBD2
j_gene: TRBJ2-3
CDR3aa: CSAMARQATSGRRSTDTQYF
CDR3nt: TGCAGTGCCATGGCCCGGCAGGCGACTAGCGGGAGACGTAGCACAGATACGCAGTATTTT

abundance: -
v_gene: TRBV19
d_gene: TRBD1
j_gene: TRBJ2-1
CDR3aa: CASLPGQGYNEQFF
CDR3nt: TGTGCCAGTTTACCGGGACAGGGGTACAATGAGCAGTTCTTC

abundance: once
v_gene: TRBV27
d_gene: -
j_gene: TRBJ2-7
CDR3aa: CASSEGYSAYEQYF
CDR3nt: TGTGCCAGCAGTGAGGGTTATAGCGCCTACGAGCAGTACTTC

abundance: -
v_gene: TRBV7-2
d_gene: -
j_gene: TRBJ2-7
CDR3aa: CASSQSELLEAEQYF
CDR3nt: TGTGCCAGCAGCCAATCCGAGCTCCTCGAGGCCGAGCAGTACTTC

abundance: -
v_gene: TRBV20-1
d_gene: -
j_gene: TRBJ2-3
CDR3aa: CSAPGLIAGQYF
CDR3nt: TGCAGTGCGCCGGGCCTAATAGCTGGGCAGTATTTT

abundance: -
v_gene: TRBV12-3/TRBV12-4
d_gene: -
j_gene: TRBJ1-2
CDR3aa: CASSYRDINYGYTF
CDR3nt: TGTGCCAGCAGTTACAGGGATATTAACTATGGCTACACCTTC

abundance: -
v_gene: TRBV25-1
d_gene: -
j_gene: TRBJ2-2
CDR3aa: CASSSRGTDQSGELFF
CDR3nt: TGTGCCAGCAGTTCCCGGGGGACAGACCAATCCGGGGAGCTGTTTTTT

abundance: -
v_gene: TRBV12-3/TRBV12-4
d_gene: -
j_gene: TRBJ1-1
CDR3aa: CASSLAEGLSNTEAFF
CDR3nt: TGTGCCAGCAGTTTAGCGGAAGGACTCTCGAACACTGAAGCTTTCTTT

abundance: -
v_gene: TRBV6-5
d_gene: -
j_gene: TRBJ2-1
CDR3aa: CASSYTGGVNEQFF
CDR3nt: TGTGCCAGCAGTTACACGGGTGGGGTGAATGAGCAGTTCTTC

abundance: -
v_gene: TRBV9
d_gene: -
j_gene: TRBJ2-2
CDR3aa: CASSVEGNTGELFF
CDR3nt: TGTGCCAGCAGCGTAGAAGGGAACACCGGGGAGCTGTTTTTT

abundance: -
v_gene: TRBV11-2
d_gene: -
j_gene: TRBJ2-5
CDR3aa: CASKNRGAGETQYF
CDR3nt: TGTGCCAGCAAGAACCGGGGGGCCGGGGAGACCCAGTACTTC

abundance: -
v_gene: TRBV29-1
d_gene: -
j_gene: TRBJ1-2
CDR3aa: CSTWDSGGGRDGYTF
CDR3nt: TGCAGCACCTGGGACTCGGGGGGCGGGAGGGATGGCTACACCTTC

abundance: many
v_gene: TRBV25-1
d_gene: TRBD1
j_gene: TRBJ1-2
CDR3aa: CASSPTGVGYTF
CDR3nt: TGTGCCAGCAGTCCGACAGGGGTTGGCTACACCTTC

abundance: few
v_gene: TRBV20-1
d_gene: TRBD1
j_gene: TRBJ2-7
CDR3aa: CSAGTEYYEQYF
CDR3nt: TGCAGTGCCGGGACAGAGTATTACGAGCAGTACTTC

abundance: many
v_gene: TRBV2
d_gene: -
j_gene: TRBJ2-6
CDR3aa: CARRGFGANVLTF
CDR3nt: TGTGCCAGGAGGGGATTTGGGGCCAACGTCCTGACTTTC

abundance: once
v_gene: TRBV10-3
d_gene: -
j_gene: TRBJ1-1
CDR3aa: CAISGTVEAFF
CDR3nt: TGTGCCATTAGTGGAACAGTTGAAGCTTTCTTT

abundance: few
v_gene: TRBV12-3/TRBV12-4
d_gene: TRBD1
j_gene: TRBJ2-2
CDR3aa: CASSLGQGANTGELFF
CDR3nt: TGTGCCAGCAGTTTGGGGCAGGGGGCGAACACCGGGGAGCTGTTTTTT

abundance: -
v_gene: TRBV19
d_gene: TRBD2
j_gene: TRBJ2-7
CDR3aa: CASRAIAGEVNHEQYF
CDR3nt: TGTGCCAGTAGAGCCATAGCGGGAGAGGTAAATCACGAGCAGTACTTC